This T cell receptor (beta chain) was sequenced in a study of cytomegalovirus exposure and HLA in healthy donors. Study outcomes and limitations: Using the classifier, cytomegalovirus status was reportedly diagnosed with high specificity and sensitivity. Reportedly, HLA-A and HLA-B alleles of most subjects were accurately predicted from TCR beta.

Concerning this clone: What it binds is not known.

Per germline, CDR1 MDHEN and CDR2 SYDVKM. The CDR3 consists of 13 residues. Between the trimmed V and J ends, which lost 6 bases and 3 bases, there was a span of 8 bases. Vbeta (60) and Jbeta (13) primers were used in the PCR. Original analysis: Later reanalysis found 70 million to 95 million unique TCR beta chains, 10 million to 14 million of them shared. Assay used: immunoSEQ multiplex PCR; TCRdb lists only in-frame clones, some missing. For V, J and clone size, that table is used; D and trimming come from the DNA. Here the sample spans 100,000 to 150,000 clones, approximately 81% being singletons. The chain uses TRBV28 and TRBJ2-2, with D tentatively TRBD1 (5 bases). Input material: PBMCs. This receptor was taken from a male donor in good health and CMV-seronegative. CDR3 sequence reads: CASRTAYTGELFF. CDR3 coding DNA: TGTGCCAGCAGGACAGCGTACACCGGGGAGCTGTTTTTT.